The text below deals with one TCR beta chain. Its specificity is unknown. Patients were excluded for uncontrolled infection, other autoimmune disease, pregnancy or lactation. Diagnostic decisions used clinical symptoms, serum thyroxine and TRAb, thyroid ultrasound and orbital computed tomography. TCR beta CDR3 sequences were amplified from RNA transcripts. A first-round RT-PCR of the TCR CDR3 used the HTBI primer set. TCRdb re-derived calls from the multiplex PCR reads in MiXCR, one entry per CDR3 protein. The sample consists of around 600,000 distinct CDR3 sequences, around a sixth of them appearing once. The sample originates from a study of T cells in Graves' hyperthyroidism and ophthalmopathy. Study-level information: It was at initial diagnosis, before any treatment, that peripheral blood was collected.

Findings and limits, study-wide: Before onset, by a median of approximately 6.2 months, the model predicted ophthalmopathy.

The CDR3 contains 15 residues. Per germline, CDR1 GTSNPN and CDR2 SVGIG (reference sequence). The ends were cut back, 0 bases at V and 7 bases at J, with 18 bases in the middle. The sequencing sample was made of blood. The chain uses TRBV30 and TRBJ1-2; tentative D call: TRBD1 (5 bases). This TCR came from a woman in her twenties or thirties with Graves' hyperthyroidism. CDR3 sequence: CAWSVPGGRAGGYTF. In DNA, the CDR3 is TGTGCCTGGAGTGTACCGGGGGGGAGGGCAGGTGGCTACACCTTC.